These T cell receptor beta chains were read from a single sample in a study of T cell responses to AZD1222 COVID-19 vaccine. This table comes from immunoSEQ multiplex PCR, and its TCRdb copy is limited to in-frame clones, with some not included. Found here are 150,000 or so clones, around 89% of them singletons; the top ten hold about 4.7%. This specimen consisted of peripheral blood, obtained on day 0 of AZD1222 vaccination. These receptors all stem from an adult in good health. The CDR3 runs from the conserved cysteine through the conserved F or W.

V	J	CDR3
TRBV6-5	TRBJ1-1	CASSFLTTGGRTEAFF
TRBV28	TRBJ2-4	CASSLEGGLAKNIQYF
TRBV5-4	TRBJ2-5	CASSSGTSEETQYF
TRBV4-3	TRBJ1-2	CASSQDRTGLCYTF
TRBV5-8	TRBJ2-7	CASSPWPSGRNEQYF
TRBV25-1	TRBJ1-6	CASSRPNWGSPLHF
TRBV7-3	TRBJ2-2	CATSGTSFSGELFF
TRBV4-3	TRBJ1-4	CASSQTGGRNQPNEKLFF
TRBV4-3	TRBJ2-1	CASSRALAGGPNEQFF
TRBV5-1	TRBJ2-3	CASSSTSGATDTQYF
TRBV27	TRBJ2-7	CASSLSRGQGALYEQYF
TRBV28	TRBJ1-5	CASSLPGGYSNQPQHF
TRBV5-5	TRBJ1-6	CASSPGTGNSPLHF
TRBV6-5	TRBJ2-2	CASSRGQGSGELFF
TRBV4-3	TRBJ2-2	CASSQDLRQGSTGELFF
TRBV24-1	TRBJ1-1	CATSDYDRSRGSFF
TRBV27	TRBJ2-1	CASSSWGDEQFF
TRBV10-3	TRBJ1-5	CATQDREYQPQHF
TRBV7-8	TRBJ1-1	CASSRNRDYTEAFF
TRBV29-1	TRBJ1-1	CSVEDFGGRNTEAFF
TRBV7-8	TRBJ1-5	CASSRGPSGNQPQHF
TRBV6-2/TRBV6-3	TRBJ1-5	CASSYSTEGNQPQHF
TRBV6-5	TRBJ1-3	CASSLGVGDTIYF
TRBV7-2	TRBJ2-4	CASSSGQGAAKNIQYF
TRBV2	TRBJ1-2	CASSEGGLNYGYTF
TRBV7-2	TRBJ2-1	CASTLSVSSYNEQFF
TRBV2	TRBJ1-2	CASRGTGDGYTF
TRBV7-2	TRBJ2-2	CASSLSAAGELFF
TRBV19	TRBJ1-1	CASSITAGKGTEAFF
TRBV27	TRBJ1-2	CASSFLGGQNYGYTF
TRBV7-2	TRBJ2-7	CASSLAFGQGGYEQYF